This T cell receptor beta chain was found in a study of T-cell memory formation after mild COVID-19. Constant-segment primers and 5'RACE yielded cDNA libraries for TCR alpha and TCR beta, each carrying sample barcodes and UMIs. Via MiXCR, TCRdb re-called the 5' RACE reads, giving one row per CDR3 protein. The sample yields around 440,000 distinct CDR3 sequences, approximately 18% seen once. This clonotype has more than one count but fewer than ten. The germline V and J ends were trimmed by 4 bases and 0 bases, with 15 bases remaining between them. The CDR3 has 16 residues. Germline loops: CDR1 SGHTA, CDR2 FQGNSA.

Input material: PBMCs or a T cell subset sorted from them (not recorded which). The gene calls are TRBV7-2 and TRBJ1-2, with D tentatively TRBD1 (6 bases). The receptor was isolated from an adult woman who had mild COVID-19 (a few samples of this study predate the infection). Cell type and time point are not known. The CDR3 bases are TGTGCCAGCAGCTCTATACAACAGGGAGCTAACTATGGCTACACCTTC. This translates into CASSSIQQGANYGYTF. The whole variable domain, filled in from reference TRBV7-2 and TRBJ1-2, reads GAGVSQSPSNKVTEKGKDVELRCDPISGHTALYWYRQSLGQGLEFLIYFQGNSAPDKSGLPSDRFSAERTGGSVSTLTIQRTQQEDSAVYLCASSSIQQGANYGYTFGSGTRLTVV.